This T cell receptor (beta chain) was obtained from a study of blood T cell repertoires in COVID-19. Here immunoSEQ multiplex PCR was the method, and the copy in TCRdb shows in-frame clones only, minus some. The sample holds about 230,000 clones, approximately 82% seen once. CDR3 length equals 14 residues. V lost 4 bases and J 2 bases, leaving 11 bases between the germline ends. Looked up from germline, CDR1 is MRHNA and CDR2 is SNTAGT. Sequencing input: peripheral blood. This clonotype was obtained from a woman aged 65 to 85 with active or convalescent COVID-19. The V and J genes are TRBV6-4 and TRBJ1-2; D not certain. CDR3 in amino acids: CASSASGANYGYTF. DNA of the CDR3: TGTGCCAGCAGTGCCTCGGGAGCGAACTATGGCTACACCTTC.